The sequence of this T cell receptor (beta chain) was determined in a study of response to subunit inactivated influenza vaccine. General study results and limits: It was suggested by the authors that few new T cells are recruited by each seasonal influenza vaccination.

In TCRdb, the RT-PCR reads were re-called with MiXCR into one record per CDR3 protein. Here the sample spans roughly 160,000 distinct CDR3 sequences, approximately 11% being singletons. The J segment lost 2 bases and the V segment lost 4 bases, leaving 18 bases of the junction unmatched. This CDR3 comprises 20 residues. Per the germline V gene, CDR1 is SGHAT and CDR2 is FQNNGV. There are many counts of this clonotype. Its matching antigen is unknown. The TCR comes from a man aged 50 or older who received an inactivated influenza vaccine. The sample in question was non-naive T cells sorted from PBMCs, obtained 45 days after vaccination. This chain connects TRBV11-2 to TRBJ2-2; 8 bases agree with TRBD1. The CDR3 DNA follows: TGTGCCAGCAGCTATACCGGGACAGGCTTTTTGGGGGAAAACACCGGGGAGCTGTTTTTT. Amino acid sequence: CASSYTGTGFLGENTGELFF.